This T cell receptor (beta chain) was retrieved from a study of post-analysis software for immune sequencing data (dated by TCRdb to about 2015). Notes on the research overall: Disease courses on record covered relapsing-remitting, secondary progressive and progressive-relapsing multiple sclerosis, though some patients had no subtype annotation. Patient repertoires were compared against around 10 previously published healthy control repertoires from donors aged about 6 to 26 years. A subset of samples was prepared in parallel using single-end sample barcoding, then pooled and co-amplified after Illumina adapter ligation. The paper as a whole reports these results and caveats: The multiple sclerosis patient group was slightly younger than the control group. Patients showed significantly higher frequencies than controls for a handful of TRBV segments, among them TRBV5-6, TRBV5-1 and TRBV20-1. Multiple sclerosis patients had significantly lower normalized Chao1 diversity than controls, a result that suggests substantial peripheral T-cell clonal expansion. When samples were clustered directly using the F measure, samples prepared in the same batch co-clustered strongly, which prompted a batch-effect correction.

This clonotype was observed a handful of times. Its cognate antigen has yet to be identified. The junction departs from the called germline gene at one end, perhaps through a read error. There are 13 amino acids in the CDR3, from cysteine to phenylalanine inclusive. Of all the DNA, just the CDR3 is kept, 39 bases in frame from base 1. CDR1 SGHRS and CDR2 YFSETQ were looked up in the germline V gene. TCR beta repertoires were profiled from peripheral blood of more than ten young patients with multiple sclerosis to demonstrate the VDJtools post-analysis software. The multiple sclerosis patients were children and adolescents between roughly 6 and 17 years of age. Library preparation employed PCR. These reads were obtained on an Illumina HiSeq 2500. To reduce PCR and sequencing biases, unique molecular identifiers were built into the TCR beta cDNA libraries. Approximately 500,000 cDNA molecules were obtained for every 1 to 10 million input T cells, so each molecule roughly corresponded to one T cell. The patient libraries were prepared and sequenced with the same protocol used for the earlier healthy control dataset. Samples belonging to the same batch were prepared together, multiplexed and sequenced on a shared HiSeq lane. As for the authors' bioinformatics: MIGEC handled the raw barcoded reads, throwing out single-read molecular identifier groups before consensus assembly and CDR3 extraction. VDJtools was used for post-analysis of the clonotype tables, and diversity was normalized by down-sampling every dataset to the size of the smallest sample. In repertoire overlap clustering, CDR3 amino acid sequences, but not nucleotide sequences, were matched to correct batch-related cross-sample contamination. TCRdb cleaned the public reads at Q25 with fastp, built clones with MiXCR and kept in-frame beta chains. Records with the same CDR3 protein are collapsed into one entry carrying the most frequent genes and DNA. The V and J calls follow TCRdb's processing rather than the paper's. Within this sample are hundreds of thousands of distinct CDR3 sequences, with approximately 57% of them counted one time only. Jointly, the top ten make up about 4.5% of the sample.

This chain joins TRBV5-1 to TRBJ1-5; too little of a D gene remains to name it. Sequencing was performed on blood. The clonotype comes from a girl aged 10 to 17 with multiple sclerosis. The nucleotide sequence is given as TGTGCCAGCAGCTTAGTGGGCAATCAGCCCCAGCATTTT. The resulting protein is CASSLVGNQPQHF.